Each of the 25 T cell receptor beta chains below was sequenced from the same sample in a study of blood T cell repertoires in COVID-19. Assay: immunoSEQ multiplex PCR; the TCRdb copy retains only in-frame clones and omits some. The sample lists roughly 30,000 clones, 84% occurring once. Input material: peripheral blood. The source is an older man with active COVID-19.

The rearrangement joins TRBV12-3 or TRBV12-4 to TRBJ2-3, with 8 bases that match TRBD2. CDR3 length equals 13 residues. V was clipped by 7 bases and J by 7 bases; unmatched bases: 7. CDR3 DNA: TGTGCCAGCACCTCGGGGGGGCCATATACGCAGTATTTT. Its protein is CASTSGGPYTQYF.

V gene TRBV19 combines with J gene TRBJ1-2; 9 positions match TRBD1. The CDR3 spans 15 residues. V lost 1 base to trimming and J lost 8 bases; unmatched junction nucleotides: 8. CDR1 and CDR2 (germline): LNHDA, SQIVND (reference sequence). Here the CDR3 DNA reads TGTGCCAGTAGTATAGCTACAGGGGGCGCGTTCGGCTACACCTTC. It specifies CASSIATGGAFGYTF.

The chain is built from TRBV5-1 and TRBJ1-4, with 7 bases lining up with TRBD1. From germline, CDR1 is SGHRS and CDR2 YFSETQ. With V trimmed by 2 bases and J by 0 bases, 10 bases remained unmatched. The CDR3 covers 18 residues. The CDR3 spells CASSFQTGPLATNEKLFF. CDR3 in DNA: TGCGCCAGCAGCTTCCAGACAGGGCCTCTTGCAACTAATGAAAAACTGTTTTTT.

CDR3: CASSEGRLGVGTGELFF. The CDR3 DNA is TGTGCCAGCAGTGAAGGGAGACTAGGGGTTGGGACCGGGGAGCTGTTTTTT. The chain links TRBV2 to TRBJ2-2, with D perhaps matching TRBD2 (6 bases). Germline CDR1 and CDR2: SNHLY and FYNNEI. V lost 1 base to trimming and J lost 5 bases, with 17 bases between them. The CDR3 covers 17 residues.

CDR3 bases: TGTGCCAGCACTCGGGGAGCTCCAAATTCACCCCTCCACTTT. Its translation: CASTRGAPNSPLHF. The rearrangement uses TRBV6-5 and TRBJ1-6; unclear D gene. The CDR3 has 14 amino acids. Germline V CDR1 and CDR2: MNHEY, SVGAGI. V dropped 7 bases and J dropped 7 bases, with 14 bases sitting between them.

V is TRBV11-2 and J is TRBJ2-3, with TRBD2 as a possible D gene (6 bases). The germline gives CDR1 SGHAT, CDR2 FQNNGV. V was cut by 3 bases and J by 6 bases, with 22 bases left in between. CDR3 size: 17 residues. In nucleotides, the CDR3 is TGTGCCAGCAGCTTGGGGAGTCTAGCGTCGGTGGGTGATACGCAGTATTTT. Translation gives CASSLGSLASVGDTQYF. The full variable domain, completed using reference TRBV11-2 and TRBJ2-3, is EAGVAQSPRYKIIEKRQSVAFWCNPISGHATLYWYQQILGQGPKLLIQFQNNGVVDDSQLPKDRFSAERLKGVDSTLKIQPAKLEDSAVYLCASSLGSLASVGDTQYFGPGTRLTVL.

V is TRBV2 and J is TRBJ1-2; no clear D. V lost 4 bases and J 1 base, leaving 4 bases between the germline ends. The CDR3 has 12 amino acids. Germline-derived CDR1 and CDR2 are SNHLY and FYNNEI. CDR3 loop: CASSVLNYGYTF. CDR3 nucleotides: TGTGCCAGCAGTGTACTTAACTATGGCTACACCTTC.

The rearrangement links TRBV3-1 (or the pseudogene TRBV3-2) to TRBJ2-6; 8 bases are a match to TRBD2. Germline values: CDR1 LGHDT, CDR2 YNNKEL (reference sequence). The CDR3 covers 18 residues. The V segment lost 1 base and the J segment 4 bases; nucleotides outside the gene matches: 9. Here the CDR3 DNA reads TGTGCCAGCAGCCAAGTCCACCGGGGGGGCGCGGGGGCCAACGTCCTGACTTTC. Translating it yields CASSQVHRGGAGANVLTF.

The V gene is TRBV4-1, the J gene TRBJ2-1, with a tentative D call TRBD1 (6 bases). CDR3 length: 15 amino acids. CDR1 is MGHRA, CDR2 YSYEKL, per germline. Trimming shortened V by 1 base and J by 0 bases, and 7 bases separated the two germline ends. The chain's CDR3 is CASSQGQASYNEQFF. CDR3 nucleotides: TGCGCCAGCAGCCAAGGACAGGCCTCCTACAATGAGCAGTTCTTC.

The count of this clone is one. CDR3 DNA sequence: TGTGCCAGCAGCATCGGACTAGCGGGGGCCCTCGGAGAGACCCAGTACTTC. Translating gives CASSIGLAGALGETQYF. The chain recombines TRBV7-9 with TRBJ2-5; 13 bases are a match to TRBD2. The V and J ends lost 5 bases and 4 bases, in that order; junction bases with no gene match: 10. Looked up from germline, CDR1 is SEHNR and CDR2 is FQNEAQ (reference sequence). The CDR3 length is 17 residues.

V gene TRBV4-2 combines with J gene TRBJ1-1; D not resolved. Germline CDR1 reads LGHNA; CDR2 reads YNFKEQ. V was cut by 2 bases and J by 1 base, with 2 bases left in between. This CDR3 is built from 12 residues. CDR3 coding DNA: TGTGCCAGCAGCCAACGGAACACTGAAGCTTTCTTT. This gives the protein CASSQRNTEAFF.

This sequence joins TRBV5-1 and TRBJ2-1; 14 nucleotides line up with TRBD2. The V segment lost 4 bases and the J segment 7 bases; nucleotides outside the gene matches: 7. This CDR3 spans 16 amino acids. Per the germline V gene, CDR1 is SGHRS and CDR2 is YFSETQ. DNA for the CDR3: TGCGCCAGCAGCCCCAGGACTAGCGGGGGGCAGAATGAGCAGTTCTTC. It translates to CASSPRTSGGQNEQFF.

This clone was seen a single time. The gene calls are TRBV2 and TRBJ2-3, with 7 bases matching TRBD2. Germline CDR1 and CDR2: SNHLY and FYNNEI. The CDR3 is 16 amino acids. After removal of 5 bases from V and 2 bases from J, the junction contained 10 bases not matched to a gene. The CDR3 loop is CASSTRGAGHTDTQYF. In DNA, the CDR3 is TGTGCCAGCAGTACCCGGGGAGCGGGGCACACAGATACGCAGTATTTT.

The chain employs TRBV18 and TRBJ2-5; D possibly corresponds to TRBD2 (5 bases). V lost 1 base to trimming and J lost 3 bases, with 12 bases between them. Germline assignment: CDR1 KGHSH and CDR2 LQKENI. This CDR3 contains 15 residues. The CDR3 sequence: CASSPRVSGKETQYF. CDR3 nucleotide sequence: TGTGCCAGCTCACCACGAGTTTCGGGGAAAGAGACCCAGTACTTC. Together with reference TRBV18 and TRBJ2-5, the CDR3 gives the full variable domain: NAGVMQNPRHLVRRRGQEARLRCSPMKGHSHVYWYRQLPEEGLKFMVYLQKENIIDESGMPKERFSAEFPKEGPSILRIQQVVRGDSAAYFCASSPRVSGKETQYFGPGTRLLVL.

The chain joins TRBV3-1 (or the pseudogene TRBV3-2) to TRBJ2-1, with 10 bases that match TRBD2. Germline V CDR1 and CDR2: LGHDT, YNNKEL (reference sequence). J was trimmed by 5 bases and V by 1 base; bases with no gene match: 14. The CDR3 runs 19 residues. CDR3: CASSQVGVAGGPLDNEQFF. In DNA, the CDR3 is TGTGCCAGCAGCCAAGTAGGGGTAGCGGGGGGCCCCCTTGACAATGAGCAGTTCTTC.

This clone was detected only once. This chain joins TRBV3-1 (or the pseudogene TRBV3-2) and TRBJ2-3; a weak D match, TRBD2 (6 bases). Trimming took off 0 bases at V and 3 bases at J, with 10 bases between the two ends. The CDR3 is made up of 15 amino acids. Germline CDR1 is LGHDT and CDR2 is YNNKEL (reference sequence). For the CDR3, the DNA is TGTGCCAGCAGCCAAGATCCCCGGGGGACAGATACGCAGTATTTT. It codes for CASSQDPRGTDTQYF.

The V and J genes are TRBV5-5 and TRBJ1-4; 7 nucleotides line up with TRBD1. The CDR3 runs 15 residues. The germline V gene has CDR1 SGHKS and CDR2 YYEKEE (reference sequence). V was pared by 5 bases and J by 8 bases, with 12 bases of the junction left unmatched. CDR3 region: CASSRQTGEKEKLFF. CDR3 sequence (DNA): TGTGCCAGCAGTCGCCAAACAGGGGAAAAAGAAAAACTGTTTTTT. Based on the CDR3 plus reference TRBV5-5 and TRBJ1-4, the full variable domain is DAGVTQSPTHLIKTRGQQVTLRCSPISGHKSVSWYQQVLGQGPQFIFQYYEKEERGRGNFPDRFSARQFPNYSSELNVNALLLGDSALYLCASSRQTGEKEKLFFGSGTQLSVL.

V and J are TRBV3-1 (or the pseudogene TRBV3-2) and TRBJ2-5; 13 nucleotides agree with TRBD2. Trimming removed 5 bases from V and 2 bases from J; junction bases left unmatched: 8. The CDR3 extends over 17 amino acids. Germline CDR1 reads LGHDT; CDR2 reads YNNKEL (reference sequence). DNA for the CDR3: TGTGCCAGCAGCTTTCGACTAGCGGGGGGTCCTCAAGAGACCCAGTACTTC. Translating gives CASSFRLAGGPQETQYF.

This clone appeared once. This chain uses TRBV7-9 with TRBJ1-4; 11 positions agree with TRBD1. The CDR3 totals 16 residues. The trim removed 3 bases at V and 2 bases at J, leaving 2 bases unmatched. Germline V lookup: CDR1 SEHNR, CDR2 FQNEAQ (reference sequence). This CDR3 is CASSFGQGATNEKLFF. In DNA form, the CDR3 reads TGTGCCAGCAGCTTCGGACAGGGGGCGACTAATGAAAAACTGTTTTTT. Filled out from reference TRBV7-9 and TRBJ1-4, the complete variable domain reads DTGVSQNPRHKITKRGQNVTFRCDPISEHNRLYWYRQTLGQGPEFLTYFQNEAQLEKSRLLSDRFSAERPKGSFSTLEIQRTEQGDSAMYLCASSFGQGATNEKLFFGSGTQLSVL.

This sequence joins TRBV19 and TRBJ1-1, with D uncertain. Looked up from germline, CDR1 is LNHDA and CDR2 is SQIVND (reference sequence). V shed 6 bases and J shed 0 bases, with 17 bases lying between them. This CDR3 is built from 16 residues. The DNA of the CDR3 is TGTGCCAGTAGGTCGGCCTCAGTGAGGGTGAACACTGAAGCTTTCTTT. It specifies CASRSASVRVNTEAFF.

V and J are TRBV6-2 or TRBV6-3 and TRBJ2-5, with D maybe TRBD1 (6 bases). The CDR3 has 16 residues. The V and J ends lost 1 base and 0 bases respectively, with 12 bases between them. The germline CDR1 and CDR2 sequences are MNHEY and SVGEGT. The CDR3 nucleotides are TGTGCCAGCAGTTACTGGGGACAATTGTACCAAGAGACCCAGTACTTC. It yields the protein CASSYWGQLYQETQYF.

The genes are TRBV30 and TRBJ2-5, with D tentatively TRBD2 (7 bases). This CDR3 is built from 15 residues. Germline assignment: CDR1 GTSNPN and CDR2 SVGIG (reference sequence). Trimming took off 2 bases at V and 1 base at J, with 14 bases between the two ends. DNA of the CDR3: TGTGCCTGGAGTAGTTGGCGGGGGCGCCAAGAGACCCAGTACTTC. Its translation is CAWSSWRGRQETQYF.

This clone was observed a single time. The CDR3 loop is CASSVGQSTTDTQYF. The DNA of the CDR3 is TGTGCCAGCAGCGTAGGACAGAGTACTACAGATACGCAGTATTTT. This rearrangement joins TRBV9 to TRBJ2-3; possibly TRBD1 for D (5 bases). V lost 0 bases, J lost 3 bases, and 11 bases lay in between. CDR1 is SGDLS, CDR2 YYNGEE, per germline. The length of the CDR3 is 15 residues.

The rearrangement uses TRBV10-3 and TRBJ1-2, with TRBD1 identical over 7 bases. CDR3 length equals 13 residues. Germline CDR1 and CDR2: ENHRY and SYGVKD. The V segment lost 6 bases and the J segment 4 bases; nucleotides outside the gene matches: 5. This CDR3 is CAIRSGTVYGYTF. The CDR3 DNA reads TGTGCCATCAGATCCGGGACAGTCTATGGCTACACCTTC.

The V and J genes are TRBV6-6 and TRBJ1-1; D unresolved. The CDR3 contains 14 residues. Deletions cut 2 bases from V and 1 base from J, with 8 bases between. In germline, CDR1 is MNHNY, CDR2 SVGAGI (reference sequence). The CDR3 spells CASSYGASNTEAFF. CDR3 nucleotides: TGTGCCAGCAGTTACGGAGCTTCGAACACTGAAGCTTTCTTT.